The clone carrying this T cell receptor (beta chain) was counted between two and nine times. Some clones are missing from TCRdb's copy, which holds only in-frame ones; the method was immunoSEQ multiplex PCR. Of almost 250,000 clones listed, about 82% are singletons. This record belongs to a study of blood T cell repertoires in COVID-19. The germline V and J ends were trimmed by 5 bases and 2 bases, with 13 bases remaining between them. Germline V CDR1 and CDR2: SEHNR, FQNEAQ (reference sequence). The CDR3 contains 14 residues. The source material was peripheral blood. V usage is TRBV7-9 and J usage is TRBJ2-7; D unresolved. This TCR came from a woman older than 75 with COVID-19, enrolled during active disease. The CDR3 DNA reads as TGTGCCAGCAGCCCCGCCAGTGGTGCCTACGAGCAGTACGTC. This sequence encodes CASSPASGAYEQYV.